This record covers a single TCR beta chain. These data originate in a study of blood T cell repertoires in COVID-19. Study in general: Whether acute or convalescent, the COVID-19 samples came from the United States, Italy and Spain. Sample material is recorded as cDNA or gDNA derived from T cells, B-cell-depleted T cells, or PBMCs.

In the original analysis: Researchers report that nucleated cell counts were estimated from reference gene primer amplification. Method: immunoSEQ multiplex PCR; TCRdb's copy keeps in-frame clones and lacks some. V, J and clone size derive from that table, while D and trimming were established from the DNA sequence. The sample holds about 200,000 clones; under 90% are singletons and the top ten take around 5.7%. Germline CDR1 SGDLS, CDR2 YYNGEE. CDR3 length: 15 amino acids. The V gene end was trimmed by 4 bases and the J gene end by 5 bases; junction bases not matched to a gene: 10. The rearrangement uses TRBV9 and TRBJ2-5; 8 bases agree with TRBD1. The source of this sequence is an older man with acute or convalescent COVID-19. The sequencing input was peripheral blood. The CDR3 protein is CASSQGQGARETQYF. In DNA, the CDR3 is TGTGCCAGCAGCCAAGGGCAGGGGGCGCGGGAGACCCAGTACTTC.